What follows are 28 T cell receptor beta chains derived from one specimen sequenced in a study of shared clonotypes between healthy human individuals. Assay used: immunoSEQ multiplex PCR; TCRdb lists only in-frame clones, some missing. Among some 1,100,000 clones, approximately 80% were seen once, and the ten largest hold 0.4% to 0.55%. The material sequenced was memory CD4+ T cells from PBMCs. The subset was: CD45RA-negative fraction. Receptors originate from a man between 18 and 35 years old in good health. Some clones in this sample may be carry-over from other donors' samples.

V usage is TRBV5-1 and J usage is TRBJ2-2; D is uncertain. CDR1 is SGHRS, CDR2 YFSETQ, per germline. The CDR3 loop spans 14 amino acids. Trimming shortened V by 1 base and J by 4 bases, and 8 bases separated the two germline ends. CDR3 DNA sequence: TGCGCCAGCAGCTTGAAGGATCCCACCGGGGAGCTGTTTTTT. This encodes CASSLKDPTGELFF. The variable domain in full, completed from reference TRBV5-1 and TRBJ2-2, reads KAGVTQTPRYLIKTRGQQVTLSCSPISGHRSVSWYQQTPGQGLQFLFEYFSETQRNKGNFPGRFSGRQFSNSRSEMNVSTLELGDSALYLCASSLKDPTGELFFGEGSRLTVL.

Concerning this clone itself: The same CDR3 can be traced to other DNA sequences in this sample. The chain links TRBV28 to TRBJ1-1, with a weak D call TRBD1 (5 bases). CDR3 length: 11 residues. Germline V gene data show CDR1 as MDHEN and CDR2 as SYDVKM. Trimming stripped 3 bases from V and 7 bases from J, with 6 bases between. The CDR3 sequence: CASSLGGEAFF. CDR3 in DNA: TGTGCCAGCAGTTTGGGGGGTGAAGCTTTCTTT.

This chain links TRBV5-1 with TRBJ2-2, with D perhaps assigned TRBD1 or TRBD2 (6 bases each). The V end lost 4 bases, the J end lost 7 bases, and 14 bases lay between the germline ends. The V gene's germline CDR1 is SGHRS and CDR2 YFSETQ. The CDR3 is 14 residues long. CDR3 residues: CASSPGGGGGELFF. In DNA form, the CDR3 reads TGCGCCAGCAGCCCCGGGGGCGGCGGCGGGGAGCTGTTTTTT.

V and J are TRBV18 and TRBJ2-7; TRBD2 is a possible D gene (5 bases). Germline CDR1 KGHSH, CDR2 LQKENI. Trimming removed 6 bases from V and 8 bases from J, with 20 bases in between. The CDR3 length is 14 residues. This CDR3 reads CASSGETSPWKQYF. The DNA of the CDR3 is TGTGCCAGCTCCGGGGAGACCTCCCCCTGGAAGCAGTACTTC.

The chain joins TRBV6-4 to TRBJ2-2; 8 bases match TRBD1. V trimming: 6 bases; J trimming: 4 bases; junction bases outside the gene matches: 4. Germline V CDR1 and CDR2: MRHNA, SNTAGT. The CDR3 extends over 14 amino acids. The CDR3 region has the DNA TGTGCCAGCAGACGGACAGGGATCACCGGGGAGCTGTTTTTT. This codes for CASRRTGITGELFF.

J is TRBJ1-5 and V is TRBV28, with D possibly being TRBD1 (6 bases). Germline-derived CDR1 and CDR2 are MDHEN and SYDVKM. V shed 4 bases and J shed 3 bases, with 13 bases lying between them. The CDR3 is made up of 15 amino acids. The CDR3 nucleotides read TGTGCCAGCAGTTCTACTACAGGGCTCAATCAGCCCCAGCATTTT. Translated, it gives CASSSTTGLNQPQHF.

This chain joins TRBV14 and TRBJ2-3, with D maybe TRBD1 (5 bases). Trimming took 3 bases from V and 8 from J, leaving 12 bases between them. There are 13 residues in the CDR3. The germline CDR1 and CDR2 sequences are SGHDN and FVKESK. This chain's CDR3 is CASSHKGPATQYF. For the CDR3, the DNA is TGTGCCAGCAGCCATAAGGGGCCCGCTACGCAGTATTTT.

Comment on this clone: The junction departs from germline at one end; a sequencing error may be responsible. The chain joins TRBV6-1 to TRBJ2-7; TRBD1 agrees at 7 bases. CDR1 is MNHNS and CDR2 is SASEGT in the germline V gene. CDR3 length: 13 amino acids. CDR3 coding DNA: TGTGCCAGCAGTGAAGCCCCGGACAGGACCCTAAACTTC. It codes for CASSEAPDRTLNF.

The chain is built from TRBV18 and TRBJ2-7, with D maybe TRBD1 (6 bases). The CDR3 loop spans 15 amino acids. Deletions cut 6 bases from V and 2 bases from J, with 17 bases between. Germline V CDR1 and CDR2: KGHSH, LQKENI. The CDR3 protein is CASSPRAGVAYEQYF. DNA of the CDR3: TGTGCCAGCTCCCCTCGGGCAGGGGTGGCCTACGAGCAGTACTTC.

This clone has a count of ten or more. The chain uses TRBV5-4 and TRBJ2-4; 8 bases fit TRBD1. CDR1 is SGHNT and CDR2 is YYREEE in the germline V gene (reference sequence). The CDR3 consists of 18 residues. V lost 3 bases to trimming and J lost 0 bases; unmatched junction nucleotides: 11. Here the CDR3 reads CASSYGGQGGIAKNIQYF. In DNA, the CDR3 is TGTGCCAGCAGCTATGGAGGACAGGGTGGTATAGCCAAAAACATTCAGTACTTC.

V gene TRBV28 combines with J gene TRBJ2-7; tentative D call: TRBD2 (5 bases). The germline CDR1 and CDR2 sequences are MDHEN and SYDVKM. Deletions cut 7 bases from V and 4 bases from J, with 11 bases between. The CDR3 is 12 amino acids. CDR3 sequence: CASTRTVYEQYF. As DNA, the CDR3 is TGTGCCAGCACCCGGACTGTTTACGAGCAGTACTTC. Using reference TRBV28 and TRBJ2-7 for the parts outside the CDR3, the full variable domain is DVKVTQSSRYLVKRTGEKVFLECVQDMDHENMFWYRQDPGLGLRLIYFSYDVKMKEKGDIPEGYSVSREKKERFSLILESASTNQTSMYLCASTRTVYEQYFGPGTRLTVT.

V and J are TRBV14 and TRBJ1-2; 8 bases are shared with TRBD1. This CDR3 comprises 15 residues. The ends lost 5 bases at V and 1 base at J; junction bases unmatched: 6. Germline CDR1 and CDR2: SGHDN and FVKESK. The CDR3 nucleotides are TGTGCCAGCAGCAAAGGACAGGGAGTTAACTATGGCTACACCTTC. As protein: CASSKGQGVNYGYTF.

This clone was seen just once. V is TRBV7-2 and J is TRBJ1-5; possible D gene TRBD1, 5 bases. V shed 2 bases and J shed 5 bases, with 10 bases lying between them. The CDR3 contains 14 residues. Looked up from germline, CDR1 is SGHTA and CDR2 is FQGNSA. In DNA, the CDR3 is TGTGCCAGCAGCTTATCCAGGGACTATCAGCCCCAGCATTTT. Its translation is CASSLSRDYQPQHF.

As DNA, the CDR3 is TGTGCCATCAGTGAGTCGAGGTCTTGGAGTGAAGCTTTCTTT. It specifies CAISESRSWSEAFF. The chain joins TRBV10-3 to TRBJ1-1, with D unclear. The V gene lost 0 bases and the J gene lost 7 bases, with 12 bases spanning the gap. From germline, CDR1 is ENHRY and CDR2 SYGVKD. The length of the CDR3 is 14 residues.

This chain joins TRBV28 and TRBJ1-5; D not certain. Germline V gene lookup returns CDR1 MDHEN and CDR2 SYDVKM. The CDR3 extends over 11 amino acids. The V gene lost 8 bases and the J gene lost 3 bases, with 5 bases spanning the gap. CDR3 DNA: TGTGCCAGCGGCCTCAATCAGCCCCAGCATTTT. It translates to CASGLNQPQHF.

This clone was seen only a few times. This chain joins TRBV5-2 and TRBJ1-4. TRBV5-2 is a pseudogene. The CDR3 consists of 24 residues. As DNA, the CDR3 is TGTGCCAGCAAGGGATACCCCCGAAAGGGACTCGGGGGGCTGATCGACTCAACTAATGAAAAACTGTTTTTT. Translated, it gives CASKGYPRKGLGGLIDSTNEKLFF.

The chain joins TRBV2 to TRBJ1-1; D not certain. CDR3 length: 11 residues. Trimming removed 8 bases at V and 1 base at J, with 5 bases between. Germline V gives CDR1 SNHLY, CDR2 FYNNEI. The CDR3: CASAQNTEAFF. CDR3 bases: TGTGCCAGCGCCCAGAACACTGAAGCTTTCTTT.

CDR3 region: CASSLGTAGANVLTF. CDR3 nucleotides: TGTGCCAGCAGCTTAGGAACCGCTGGGGCCAACGTCCTGACTTTC. The chain combines TRBV7-3 with TRBJ2-6, with D uncertain. This CDR3 comprises 15 residues. Trimming stripped 2 bases from V and 2 bases from J, with 7 bases between. Germline V lookup: CDR1 SGHTA, CDR2 FQGTGA.

This clone occurred once. The rearrangement links TRBV7-9 to TRBJ2-1; D gene unclear. The V and J ends lost 5 bases and 6 bases respectively, with 17 bases between them. The CDR3 sequence is 15 residues long. Germline CDR1 is SEHNR and CDR2 is FQNEAQ (reference sequence). The CDR3 reads CASSDWTLEGNEQFF. The CDR3, as DNA: TGTGCCAGCAGCGACTGGACCCTCGAAGGCAATGAGCAGTTCTTC. The entire variable domain, with the rest obtained from reference TRBV7-9 and TRBJ2-1, is as follows: DTGVSQNPRHKITKRGQNVTFRCDPISEHNRLYWYRQTLGQGPEFLTYFQNEAQLEKSRLLSDRFSAERPKGSFSTLEIQRTEQGDSAMYLCASSDWTLEGNEQFFGPGTRLTVL.

V usage is TRBV7-2 and J usage is TRBJ2-4; either TRBD1 or TRBD2 may supply D (5 bases each). The germline V gene has CDR1 SGHTA and CDR2 FQGNSA. The germline V and J ends were trimmed by 5 bases and 0 bases, with 17 bases remaining between them. The CDR3 has 17 residues. The CDR3, as DNA: TGTGCCAGCAGCGAAAGTGTGGGGACGGTAGCCAAAAACATTCAGTACTTC. Encoded protein: CASSESVGTVAKNIQYF.

The chain combines TRBV27 with TRBJ1-2; D unclear. CDR1 and CDR2 from the germline V gene are MNHEY and SMNVEV (reference sequence). The CDR3 spans 15 residues. Trimming removed 5 bases at V and 6 bases at J, with 19 bases between. The CDR3 loop is CASSRTGLVYDGYTF. CDR3 sequence (DNA): TGTGCCAGCAGTAGAACTGGGTTGGTGTATGATGGCTACACCTTC.

The V call is TRBV11-2, the J call TRBJ1-4, with 7 bases matching TRBD1. This CDR3 has 15 residues. Trimming at V came to 5 bases and at J to 5 bases, leaving 8 bases not matched to a gene. Germline CDR1 reads SGHAT; CDR2 reads FQNNGV. In nucleotides, the CDR3 is TGTGCCAGCAGCCAGACGACAGGGAGAAATGAAAAACTGTTTTTT. Translating gives CASSQTTGRNEKLFF.

The chain couples TRBV10-3 to TRBJ2-7, with 11 bases fitting TRBD1. CDR1 ENHRY and CDR2 SYGVKD come from the germline V gene. V lost 5 bases and J lost 4; bases outside the gene matches: 10. The CDR3 length is 16 residues. CDR3 amino acids: CAISTSGTGGGYEQYF. CDR3 sequence (DNA): TGTGCCATCAGTACCTCCGGGACAGGGGGGGGTTACGAGCAGTACTTC.

This chain joins TRBV19 and TRBJ2-2; 10 bases agree with TRBD1. The CDR3 covers 15 residues. The V and J ends lost 5 bases and 6 bases, in that order; junction bases with no gene match: 6. Germline V CDR1 and CDR2: LNHDA, SQIVND (reference sequence). DNA of the CDR3: TGTGCCAGTAGTCCAGTCGGACAGGGGGCCGGGGAGCTGTTTTTT. Translated: CASSPVGQGAGELFF.

The rearrangement links TRBV2 to TRBJ1-1; no firm D call. The CDR3 sequence is 13 residues long. The V end was cut by 8 bases, the J end by 0 bases, with 10 bases between. Germline CDR1 reads SNHLY; CDR2 reads FYNNEI. The CDR3 DNA reads as TGTGCCAGCGTGAGGGATTTGAACACTGAAGCTTTCTTT. Its protein product is CASVRDLNTEAFF.

This clone has at least ten counts. The chain couples TRBV7-2 to TRBJ2-1; D uncertain. Between the trimmed V and J ends, which lost 3 bases and 4 bases, there was a span of 10 bases. This CDR3 is 14 amino acids long. The germline V gene encodes CDR1 SGHTA and CDR2 FQGNSA. CDR3 sequence reads: CASSFGGPYNEQFF. The CDR3, as DNA: TGTGCCAGCAGCTTCGGCGGCCCTTACAATGAGCAGTTCTTC.

This chain links TRBV7-2 with TRBJ2-5; D unclear. V lost 5 bases, J lost 0 bases, and 4 bases lay in between. Germline-derived CDR1 and CDR2 are SGHTA and FQGNSA. This CDR3 has 12 residues. The CDR3: CASSRNQETQYF. For the CDR3, the DNA is TGTGCCAGCAGCCGTAACCAAGAGACCCAGTACTTC.

The chain combines TRBV7-9 with TRBJ2-7; the match to TRBD1 covers 8 bases. CDR1 SEHNR and CDR2 FQNEAQ come from the germline V gene (reference sequence). This CDR3 comprises 14 residues. Unmatched junction bases numbered 4, after V lost 4 bases and J lost 2 bases. This CDR3 is CASSYLRGPYEQYF. The CDR3 bases are TGTGCCAGCAGCTACCTCAGGGGGCCCTACGAGCAGTACTTC.